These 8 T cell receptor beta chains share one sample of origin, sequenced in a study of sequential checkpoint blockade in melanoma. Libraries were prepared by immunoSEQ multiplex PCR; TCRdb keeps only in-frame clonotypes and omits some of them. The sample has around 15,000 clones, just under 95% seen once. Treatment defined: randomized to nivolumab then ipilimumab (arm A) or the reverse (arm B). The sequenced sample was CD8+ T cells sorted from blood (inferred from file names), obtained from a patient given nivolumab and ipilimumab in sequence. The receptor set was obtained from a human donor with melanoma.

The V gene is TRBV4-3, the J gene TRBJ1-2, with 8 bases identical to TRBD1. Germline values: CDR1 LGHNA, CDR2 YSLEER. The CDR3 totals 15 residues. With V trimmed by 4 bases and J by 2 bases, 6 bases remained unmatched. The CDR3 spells CASSLLRTGNYGYTF. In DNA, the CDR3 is TGCGCCAGCAGCCTTCTTAGGACAGGGAACTATGGCTACACCTTC.

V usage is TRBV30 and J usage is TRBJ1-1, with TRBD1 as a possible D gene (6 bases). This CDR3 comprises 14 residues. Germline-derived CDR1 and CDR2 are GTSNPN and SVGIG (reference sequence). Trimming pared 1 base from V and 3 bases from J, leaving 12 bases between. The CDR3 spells CAWSGGGPDTEAFF. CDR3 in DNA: TGTGCCTGGAGTGGGGGGGGGCCGGACACTGAAGCTTTCTTT.

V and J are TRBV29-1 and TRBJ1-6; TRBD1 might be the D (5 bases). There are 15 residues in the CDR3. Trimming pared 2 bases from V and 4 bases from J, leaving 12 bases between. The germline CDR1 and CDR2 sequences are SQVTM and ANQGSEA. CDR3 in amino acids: CSVEKKTAYNSPLHF. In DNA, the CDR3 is TGCAGCGTTGAAAAAAAGACAGCATATAATTCACCCCTCCACTTT.

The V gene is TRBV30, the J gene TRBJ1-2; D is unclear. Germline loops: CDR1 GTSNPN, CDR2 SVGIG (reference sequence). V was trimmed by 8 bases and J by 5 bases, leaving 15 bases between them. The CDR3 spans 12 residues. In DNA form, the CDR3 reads TGTGCCCGAGGGAACTTACGGTATGGCTACACCTTC. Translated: CARGNLRYGYTF.

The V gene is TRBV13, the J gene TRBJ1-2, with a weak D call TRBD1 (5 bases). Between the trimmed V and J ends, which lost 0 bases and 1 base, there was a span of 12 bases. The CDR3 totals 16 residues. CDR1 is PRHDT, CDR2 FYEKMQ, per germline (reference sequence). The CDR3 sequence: CASSLGRGRGNYGYTF. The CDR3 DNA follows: TGTGCCAGCAGCTTAGGCAGAGGAAGGGGTAACTATGGCTACACCTTC.

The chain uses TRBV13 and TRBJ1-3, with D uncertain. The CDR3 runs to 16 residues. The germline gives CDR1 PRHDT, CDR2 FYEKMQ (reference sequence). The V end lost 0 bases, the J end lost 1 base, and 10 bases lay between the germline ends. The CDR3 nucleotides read TGTGCCAGCAGCTTAGGCGGGGTAACGTCTGGAAACACCATATATTTT. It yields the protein CASSLGGVTSGNTIYF.

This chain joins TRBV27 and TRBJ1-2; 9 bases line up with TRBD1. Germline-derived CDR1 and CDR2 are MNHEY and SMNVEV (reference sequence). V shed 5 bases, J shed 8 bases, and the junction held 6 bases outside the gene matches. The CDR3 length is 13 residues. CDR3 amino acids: CASSGNRGLGYTF. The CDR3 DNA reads TGTGCCAGCAGTGGAAACAGGGGGCTCGGCTACACCTTC.

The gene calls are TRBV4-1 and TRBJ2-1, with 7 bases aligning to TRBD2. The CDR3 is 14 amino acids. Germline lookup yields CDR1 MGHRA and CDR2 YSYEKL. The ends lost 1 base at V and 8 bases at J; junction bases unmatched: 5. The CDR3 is CASSQAMGGDEQFF. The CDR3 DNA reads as TGCGCCAGCAGCCAAGCGATGGGAGGGGATGAGCAGTTCTTC.